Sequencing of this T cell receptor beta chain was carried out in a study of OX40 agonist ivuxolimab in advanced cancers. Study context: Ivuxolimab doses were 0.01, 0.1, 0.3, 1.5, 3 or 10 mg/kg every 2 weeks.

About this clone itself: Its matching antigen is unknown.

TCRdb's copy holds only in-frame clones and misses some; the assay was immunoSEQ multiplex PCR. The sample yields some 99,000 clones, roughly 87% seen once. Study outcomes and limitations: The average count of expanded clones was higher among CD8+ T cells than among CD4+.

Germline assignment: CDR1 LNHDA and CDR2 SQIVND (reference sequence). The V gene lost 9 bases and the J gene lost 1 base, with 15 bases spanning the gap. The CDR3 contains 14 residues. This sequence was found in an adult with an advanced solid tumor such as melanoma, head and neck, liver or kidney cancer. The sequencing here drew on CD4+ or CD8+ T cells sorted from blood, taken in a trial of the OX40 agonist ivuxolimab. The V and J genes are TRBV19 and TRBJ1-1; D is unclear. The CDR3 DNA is TGTGCCAGCAAAGACGGTTGGACGAACACTGAAGCTTTCTTT. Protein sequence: CASKDGWTNTEAFF. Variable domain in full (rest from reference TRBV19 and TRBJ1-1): DGGITQSPKYLFRKEGQNVTLSCEQNLNHDAMYWYRQDPGQGLRLIYYSQIVNDFQKGDIAEGYSVSREKKESFPLTVTSAQKNPTAFYLCASKDGWTNTEAFFGQGTRLTVV.